This TCR beta chain was sequenced during a study of T cells after yellow fever vaccination. General study points: It was a small share of clonotypes that appeared in both CD4 and CD8 compartments.

The CDR3 has 17 amino acids. In germline, CDR1 is SGHVS, CDR2 FNYEAQ. V was clipped by 4 bases and J by 4 bases, with 20 bases between them. TCRdb recomputed calls from the 5' RACE reads with MiXCR, one row per CDR3 protein. The table shows around 500,000 distinct CDR3 sequences, with around a fifth occurring only once. Turning to this clonotype: The antigen is undetermined.

The clonotype comes from a man aged 18 to 29 who received the YFV17D yellow fever vaccine. The sample was PBMCs, taken about 21 days after the first yellow fever vaccination. The chain recombines TRBV7-6 with TRBJ1-3, with no clear D. CDR3 residues: CASSSELGRAHGNTIYF. The CDR3 coding sequence is TGTGCCAGCAGCTCCGAACTGGGCCGGGCCCACGGAAACACCATATATTTT. Full variable domain (outside the CDR3, taken from reference TRBV7-6 and TRBJ1-3): GAGVSQSPRYKVTKRGQDVALRCDPISGHVSLYWYRQALGQGPEFLTYFNYEAQQDKSGLPNDRFSAERPEGSISTLTIQRTEQRDSAMYRCASSSELGRAHGNTIYFGEGSWLTVV.